This TCR beta chain was found in a study of shared clonotypes between healthy human individuals. About the study: Researchers assigned three CD4 naive, three CD4 memory, two CD8 naive and one CD8 memory plate to each donor.

Assay runs were performed at deep level. Genomic DNA from each subset was divided evenly over several immunoSEQ plates. TCRdb keeps only in-frame clones here, not all; method: immunoSEQ multiplex PCR. This sample has more than 1.2 million clones, with approximately 98.5% found just once. In the case of this clone: Its antigen is unknown.

Study findings and constraints: Few donors restricted represented genetic and exposure-history diversity.

The CDR3 is 14 amino acids. From germline, CDR1 is SGHRS and CDR2 YFSETQ. Trimming took 5 bases from V and 3 from J; bases not matched to a gene: 3. The rearrangement joins TRBV5-1 to TRBJ2-2; 8 bases are shared with TRBD1. The sequence was obtained from a man younger than 45 in good health. What was sequenced was naive CD4+ T cells sorted from blood. The sample's subset: CD45RA+ positively selected. Written as DNA, the CDR3 is TGCGCCAGCAGAGGGGACAGGCACACCGGGGAGCTGTTTTTT. Amino acid sequence: CASRGDRHTGELFF.